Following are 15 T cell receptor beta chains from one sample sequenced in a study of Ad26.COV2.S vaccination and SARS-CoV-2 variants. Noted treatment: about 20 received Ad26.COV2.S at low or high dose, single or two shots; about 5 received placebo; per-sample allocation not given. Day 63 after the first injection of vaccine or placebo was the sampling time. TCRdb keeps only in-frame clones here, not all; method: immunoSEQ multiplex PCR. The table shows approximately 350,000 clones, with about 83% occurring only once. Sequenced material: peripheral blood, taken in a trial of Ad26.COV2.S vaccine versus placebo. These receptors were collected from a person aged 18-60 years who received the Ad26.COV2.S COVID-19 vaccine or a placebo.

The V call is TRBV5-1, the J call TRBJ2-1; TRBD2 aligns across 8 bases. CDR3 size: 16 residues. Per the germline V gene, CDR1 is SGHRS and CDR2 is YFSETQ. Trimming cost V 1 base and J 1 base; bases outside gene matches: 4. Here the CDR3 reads CASSLSAGGSYNEQFF. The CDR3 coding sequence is TGCGCCAGCAGCTTGTCCGCGGGAGGATCCTACAATGAGCAGTTCTTC.

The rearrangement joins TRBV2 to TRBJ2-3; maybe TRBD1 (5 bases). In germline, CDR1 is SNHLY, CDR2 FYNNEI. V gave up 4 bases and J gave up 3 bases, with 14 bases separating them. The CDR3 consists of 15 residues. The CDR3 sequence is CASSAQTVLTDTQYF. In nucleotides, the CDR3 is TGTGCCAGCAGTGCCCAGACAGTTTTGACAGATACGCAGTATTTT.

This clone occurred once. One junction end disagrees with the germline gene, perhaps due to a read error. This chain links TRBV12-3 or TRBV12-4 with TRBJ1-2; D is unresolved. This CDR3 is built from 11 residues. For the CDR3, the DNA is TGTGCCAGCAGTACACCCCCTACGGCCCTTTTC. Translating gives CASSTPPTALF.

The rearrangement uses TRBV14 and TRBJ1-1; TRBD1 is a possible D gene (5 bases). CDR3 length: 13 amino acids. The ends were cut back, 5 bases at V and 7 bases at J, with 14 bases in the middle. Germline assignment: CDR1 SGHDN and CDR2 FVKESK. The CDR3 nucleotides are TGTGCCAGCAGCATAATTCGGGGCGGTGAAGCTTTCTTT. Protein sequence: CASSIIRGGEAFF.

The CDR3 DNA follows: TGTGCCAGCAGCCAAAATGCAGGGAAGTACGAGCAGTACTTC. It codes for CASSQNAGKYEQYF. The rearrangement joins TRBV4-2 to TRBJ2-7, with D perhaps TRBD1 (5 bases). Germline-derived CDR1 and CDR2 are LGHNA and YNFKEQ. Trimming left V 2 bases short and J 4 bases short, with 12 bases between. The CDR3 consists of 14 residues.

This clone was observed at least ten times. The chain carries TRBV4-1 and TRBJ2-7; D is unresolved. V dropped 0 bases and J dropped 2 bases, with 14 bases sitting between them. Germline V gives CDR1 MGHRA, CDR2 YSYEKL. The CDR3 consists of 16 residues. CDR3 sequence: CASSQEALRDPYEQYF. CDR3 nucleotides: TGCGCCAGCAGCCAAGAAGCCCTTAGGGATCCCTACGAGCAGTACTTC.

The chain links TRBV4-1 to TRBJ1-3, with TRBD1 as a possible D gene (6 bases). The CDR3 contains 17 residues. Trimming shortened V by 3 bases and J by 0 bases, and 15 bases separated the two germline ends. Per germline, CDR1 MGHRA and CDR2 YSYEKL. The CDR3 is CASSQQPTGFSGNTIYF. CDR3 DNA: TGCGCCAGCAGCCAGCAACCCACAGGGTTCTCTGGAAACACCATATATTTT.

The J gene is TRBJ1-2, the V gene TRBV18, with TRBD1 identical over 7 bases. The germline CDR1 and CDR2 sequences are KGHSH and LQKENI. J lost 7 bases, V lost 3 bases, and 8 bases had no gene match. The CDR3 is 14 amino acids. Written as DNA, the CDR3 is TGTGCCAGCTCACCGTCGGGACAGATTATTGGCTACACCTTC. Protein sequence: CASSPSGQIIGYTF.

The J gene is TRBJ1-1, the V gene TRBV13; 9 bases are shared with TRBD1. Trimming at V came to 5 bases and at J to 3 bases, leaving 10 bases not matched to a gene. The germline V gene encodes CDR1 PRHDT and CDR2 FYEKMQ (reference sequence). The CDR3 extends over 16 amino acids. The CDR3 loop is CASSPGQGISYTEAFF. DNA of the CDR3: TGTGCCAGCAGCCCCGGACAGGGGATATCGTACACTGAAGCTTTCTTT.

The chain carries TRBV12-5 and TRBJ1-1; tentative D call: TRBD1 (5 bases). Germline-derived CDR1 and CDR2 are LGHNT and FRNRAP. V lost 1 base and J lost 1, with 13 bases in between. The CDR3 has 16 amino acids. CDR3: CASGLGPIGTNTEAFF. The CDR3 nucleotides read TGTGCTAGTGGTTTGGGCCCTATCGGGACGAACACTGAAGCTTTCTTT.

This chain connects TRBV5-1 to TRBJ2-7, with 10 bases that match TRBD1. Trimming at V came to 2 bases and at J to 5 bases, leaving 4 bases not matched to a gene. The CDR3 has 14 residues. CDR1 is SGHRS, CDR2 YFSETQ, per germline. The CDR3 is CASSLIGQGDEQYF. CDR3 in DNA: TGCGCCAGCAGCTTAATAGGACAGGGGGACGAGCAGTACTTC.

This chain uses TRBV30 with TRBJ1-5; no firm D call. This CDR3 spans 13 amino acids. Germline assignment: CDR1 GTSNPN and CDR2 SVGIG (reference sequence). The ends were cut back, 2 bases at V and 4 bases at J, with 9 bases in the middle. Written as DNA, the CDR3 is TGTGCCTGGAGTAAAGGTGGGAATCAGCCCCAGCATTTT. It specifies CAWSKGGNQPQHF.

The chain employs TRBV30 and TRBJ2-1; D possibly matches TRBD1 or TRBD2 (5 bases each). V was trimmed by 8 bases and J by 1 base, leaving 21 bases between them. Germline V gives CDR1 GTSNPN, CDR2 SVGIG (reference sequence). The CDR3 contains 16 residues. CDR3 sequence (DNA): TGTGCCGTCAGTGGGCCGGGGACCCGGTCCTACAATGAGCAGTTCTTC. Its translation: CAVSGPGTRSYNEQFF.

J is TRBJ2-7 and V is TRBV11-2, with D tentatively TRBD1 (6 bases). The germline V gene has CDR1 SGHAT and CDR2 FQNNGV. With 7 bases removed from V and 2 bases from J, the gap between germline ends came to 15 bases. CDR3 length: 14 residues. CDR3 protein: CASKTGYSAYEQYF. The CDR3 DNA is TGTGCCAGCAAAACAGGGTATTCCGCCTACGAGCAGTACTTC.

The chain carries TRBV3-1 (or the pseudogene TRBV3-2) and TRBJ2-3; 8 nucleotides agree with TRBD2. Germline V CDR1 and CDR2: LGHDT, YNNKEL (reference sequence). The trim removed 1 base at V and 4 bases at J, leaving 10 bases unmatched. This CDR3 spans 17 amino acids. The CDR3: CASSQAGRGGWPDTQYF. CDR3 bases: TGTGCCAGCAGCCAAGCGGGCCGGGGGGGCTGGCCAGATACGCAGTATTTT.